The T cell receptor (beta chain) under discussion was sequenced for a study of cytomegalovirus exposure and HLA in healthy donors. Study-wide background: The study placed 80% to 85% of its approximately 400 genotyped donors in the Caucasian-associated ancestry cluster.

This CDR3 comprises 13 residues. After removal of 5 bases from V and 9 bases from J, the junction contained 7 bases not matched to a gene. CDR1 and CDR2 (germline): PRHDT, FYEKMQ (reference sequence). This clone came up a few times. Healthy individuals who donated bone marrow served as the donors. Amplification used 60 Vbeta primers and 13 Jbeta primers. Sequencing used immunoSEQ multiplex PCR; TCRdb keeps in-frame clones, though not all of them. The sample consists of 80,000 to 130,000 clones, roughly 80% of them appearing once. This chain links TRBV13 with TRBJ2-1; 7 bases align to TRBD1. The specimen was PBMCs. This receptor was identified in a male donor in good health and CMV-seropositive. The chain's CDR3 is CASSQGDGCEQFF. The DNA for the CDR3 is TGTGCCAGCAGCCAGGGGGACGGGTGTGAGCAGTTCTTC.